This T cell receptor beta chain was sequenced during a study of blood T cells in healthy people across ages. For the second PCR, which ran for roughly 6 to 11 cycles, a sample-barcoded 5' primer and a J-beta primer mix were used. Each cDNA molecule carried a tag from a template-switch adaptor that contained 12 random nucleotides. From the 5' RACE reads, TCRdb called clonotypes with MiXCR, one entry per CDR3 protein. The sample has 1.8 million or so distinct CDR3 sequences, roughly 43% seen once. With 4 bases removed from V and 6 bases from J, the gap between germline ends came to 19 bases. CDR1 is SGHKS, CDR2 YYEKEE, per germline (reference sequence). The CDR3 is 15 residues long.

Input material: blood. The chain combines TRBV5-5 with TRBJ1-2; unclear D gene. This clonotype originated in a human donor in good health. CDR3 residues: CASSPEAGGVNGYTF. The CDR3 DNA reads as TGTGCCAGCAGCCCGGAGGCCGGTGGAGTCAATGGCTACACCTTC. Using reference TRBV5-5 and TRBJ1-2 for the parts outside the CDR3, the full variable domain is DAGVTQSPTHLIKTRGQQVTLRCSPISGHKSVSWYQQVLGQGPQFIFQYYEKEERGRGNFPDRFSARQFPNYSSELNVNALLLGDSALYLCASSPEAGGVNGYTFGSGTRLTVV.